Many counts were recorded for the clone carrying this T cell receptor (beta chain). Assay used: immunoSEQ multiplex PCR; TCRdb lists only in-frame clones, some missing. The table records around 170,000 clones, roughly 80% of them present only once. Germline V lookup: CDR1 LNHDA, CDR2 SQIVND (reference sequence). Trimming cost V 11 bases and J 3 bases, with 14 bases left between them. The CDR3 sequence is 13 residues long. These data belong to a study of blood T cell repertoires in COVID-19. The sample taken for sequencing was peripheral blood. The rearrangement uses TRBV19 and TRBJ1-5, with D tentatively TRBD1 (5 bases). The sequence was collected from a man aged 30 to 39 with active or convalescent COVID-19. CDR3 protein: CAGSRGLNQPQHF. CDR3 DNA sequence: TGTGCCGGCTCGCGGGGACTCAATCAGCCCCAGCATTTT.